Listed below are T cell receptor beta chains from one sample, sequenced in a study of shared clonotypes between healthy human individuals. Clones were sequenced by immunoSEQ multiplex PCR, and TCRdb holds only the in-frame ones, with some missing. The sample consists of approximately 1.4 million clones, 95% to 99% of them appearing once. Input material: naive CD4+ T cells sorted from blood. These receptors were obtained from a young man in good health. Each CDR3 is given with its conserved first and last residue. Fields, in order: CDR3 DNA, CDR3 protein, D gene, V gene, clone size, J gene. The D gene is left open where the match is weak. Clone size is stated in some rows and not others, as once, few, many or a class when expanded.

CDR3nt: TGTGCCAGCAGCCACCCGAGTACAGATACGCAGTATTTT
CDR3aa: CASSHPSTDTQYF
d_gene: .
v_gene: TRBV11-2
abundance: .
j_gene: TRBJ2-3

CDR3nt: TGTGCCAGCAGTCCTCGCCTAGCGCCTTACAATGAGCAGTTCTTC
CDR3aa: CASSPRLAPYNEQFF
d_gene: .
v_gene: TRBV25-1
abundance: .
j_gene: TRBJ2-1

CDR3nt: TGTGCCAGCAGCTTAGTTGATCCCACCGGGGAGCTGTTTTTT
CDR3aa: CASSLVDPTGELFF
d_gene: .
v_gene: TRBV11-2
abundance: .
j_gene: TRBJ2-2

CDR3nt: TGCGCCAGCAGCTTGGAAGCTAGCGGACAAGAGACCCAGTACTTC
CDR3aa: CASSLEASGQETQYF
d_gene: TRBD2
v_gene: TRBV5-1
abundance: .
j_gene: TRBJ2-5

CDR3nt: TGTGCCTGGACCCACAATCGGGGGTGGGAGACCCAGTACTTC
CDR3aa: CAWTHNRGWETQYF
d_gene: .
v_gene: TRBV30
abundance: .
j_gene: TRBJ2-5

CDR3nt: TGTGTGGTCGGCAGAACTAACTATGGCTACACCTTC
CDR3aa: CVVGRTNYGYTF
d_gene: .
v_gene: TRBV5-8
abundance: .
j_gene: TRBJ1-2

CDR3nt: TGCGCCAGCAGACCCCGGGACGGGGGTACCGAGCAGTACTTC
CDR3aa: CASRPRDGGTEQYF
d_gene: .
v_gene: TRBV5-1
abundance: .
j_gene: TRBJ2-7

CDR3nt: TGTGCCAGCGGGCACCTCCAAGAGACCCAGTACTTC
CDR3aa: CASGHLQETQYF
d_gene: .
v_gene: TRBV28
abundance: .
j_gene: TRBJ2-5

CDR3nt: TGTGCCAGCAGCTTAGTTAGCAGGCCTGGCAATGAGCAGTTCTTC
CDR3aa: CASSLVSRPGNEQFF
d_gene: .
v_gene: TRBV11-2
abundance: .
j_gene: TRBJ2-1

CDR3nt: TGTGCCAGCAGCTTAGTGGTAGGGCGAATCCAAGAGACCCAGTACTTC
CDR3aa: CASSLVVGRIQETQYF
d_gene: .
v_gene: TRBV11-2
abundance: .
j_gene: TRBJ2-5

CDR3nt: TGTGCCAGCAGTCCCGGGGGGGCAGATCAAGAGACCCAGTACTTC
CDR3aa: CASSPGGADQETQYF
d_gene: TRBD2
v_gene: TRBV6-5
abundance: .
j_gene: TRBJ2-5

CDR3nt: TGCGCCAGCAGCTTGGAACGAGGGGGTCTTCTAGGAGCTTTCTTT
CDR3aa: CASSLERGGLLGAFF
d_gene: .
v_gene: TRBV5-1
abundance: .
j_gene: TRBJ1-1

CDR3nt: TGTGCCAGCAGTCCCACCGGGACAGGGGGCTACGAGCAGTACTTC
CDR3aa: CASSPTGTGGYEQYF
d_gene: TRBD1
v_gene: TRBV27
abundance: .
j_gene: TRBJ2-7

CDR3nt: TGTGCCAGCAAAAACTTACAGGGCTCCTACGAGCAGTACTTC
CDR3aa: CASKNLQGSYEQYF
d_gene: .
v_gene: TRBV6-5
abundance: .
j_gene: TRBJ2-7

CDR3nt: TGTGCCAGCAGCTCCCGAGGGGGGGCAACTTGGCCCCAGCATTTT
CDR3aa: CASSSRGGATWPQHF
d_gene: .
v_gene: TRBV5-6
abundance: .
j_gene: TRBJ1-5

CDR3nt: TGTGCCAGCATGACTAGCGGCACAGATACGCAGTATTTT
CDR3aa: CASMTSGTDTQYF
d_gene: TRBD2
v_gene: TRBV27
abundance: .
j_gene: TRBJ2-3

CDR3nt: TGTGCCAGCAGTTTTTCGGACAGGGTAACGGGGCAGTACTTC
CDR3aa: CASSFSDRVTGQYF
d_gene: TRBD1
v_gene: TRBV28
abundance: .
j_gene: TRBJ2-7

CDR3nt: TGCGCCAGCAGTGAGGGACAGGGGGCGCTTATTGGGGAGACCCAGTACTTC
CDR3aa: CASSEGQGALIGETQYF
d_gene: TRBD1
v_gene: TRBV10-2
abundance: .
j_gene: TRBJ2-5

CDR3nt: TGTGCCATAGGACAGACCTACTCTGGAAACACCATATATTTT
CDR3aa: CAIGQTYSGNTIYF
d_gene: .
v_gene: TRBV10-3
abundance: .
j_gene: TRBJ1-3

CDR3nt: TGTGCCAGCAGTCTAAGCCTCCGGGACAAGGGGACTGAAGCTTTCTTT
CDR3aa: CASSLSLRDKGTEAFF
d_gene: .
v_gene: TRBV2
abundance: .
j_gene: TRBJ1-1

CDR3nt: TGTGCCAGCAGCCATGACATATCCTGGGACGAGCAGTACTTC
CDR3aa: CASSHDISWDEQYF
d_gene: .
v_gene: TRBV14
abundance: .
j_gene: TRBJ2-7

CDR3nt: TGTGCCAGCAGCCTGGGTACTACACTCGAGCAGTACTTC
CDR3aa: CASSLGTTLEQYF
d_gene: .
v_gene: TRBV5-4
abundance: .
j_gene: TRBJ2-7

CDR3nt: TGTGCCAGCAGCTTAGGAACCGGACAGGGGAATGAGCAGTTCTTC
CDR3aa: CASSLGTGQGNEQFF
d_gene: TRBD1
v_gene: TRBV7-6
abundance: .
j_gene: TRBJ2-1

CDR3nt: TGTGCCAGTAGTATAGGGGGAGGCAGGTTCGACGAGCAGTACTTC
CDR3aa: CASSIGGGRFDEQYF
d_gene: .
v_gene: TRBV19
abundance: .
j_gene: TRBJ2-7

CDR3nt: TGTGCCAGCAGCATGGAACCTAACACCGGGGAGCTGTTTTTT
CDR3aa: CASSMEPNTGELFF
d_gene: .
v_gene: TRBV5-6
abundance: .
j_gene: TRBJ2-2

CDR3nt: TGCAGCGTCCTGAGGACAGGGGACCAGTTCTTC
CDR3aa: CSVLRTGDQFF
d_gene: TRBD1
v_gene: TRBV29-1
abundance: .
j_gene: TRBJ2-1

CDR3nt: TGTGCCAGCTCACCACTGACAGGGGTAGAGAACACTGAAGCTTTCTTT
CDR3aa: CASSPLTGVENTEAFF
d_gene: TRBD1
v_gene: TRBV18
abundance: .
j_gene: TRBJ1-1

CDR3nt: TGTGCCAGCAGAGATCTAGCGGGAATCACAGATACGCAGTATTTT
CDR3aa: CASRDLAGITDTQYF
d_gene: TRBD2
v_gene: TRBV6-1
abundance: .
j_gene: TRBJ2-3

CDR3nt: TGCGCCAGCAGCCAAGGGCGAGGGGGCAGTTACGAGCAGTACTTC
CDR3aa: CASSQGRGGSYEQYF
d_gene: TRBD1
v_gene: TRBV4-3
abundance: .
j_gene: TRBJ2-7

CDR3nt: TGCGCCAGCAGCCCAGGACAGGGGGCGCCTACTAGGTACTTC
CDR3aa: CASSPGQGAPTRYF
d_gene: TRBD1
v_gene: TRBV4-3
abundance: .
j_gene: TRBJ2-7

CDR3nt: TGTGCCGTACCCAACTTATGGGGGAATGAGCAGTTCTTC
CDR3aa: CAVPNLWGNEQFF
d_gene: .
v_gene: TRBV30
abundance: .
j_gene: TRBJ2-1

CDR3nt: TGTGCCAGCAGCCAAGATAGGGGTCGGGAACAGACCCAGTACTTC
CDR3aa: CASSQDRGREQTQYF
d_gene: .
v_gene: TRBV4-2
abundance: once
j_gene: TRBJ2-5

CDR3nt: TGTGCCAGCAGCCAAGAACCCAGTGGCAATGAGCAGTTCTTC
CDR3aa: CASSQEPSGNEQFF
d_gene: .
v_gene: TRBV14
abundance: .
j_gene: TRBJ2-1

CDR3nt: TGTGCCAGCAGTTGGGGGAGGGCAAATCAGCCCCAGCATTTT
CDR3aa: CASSWGRANQPQHF
d_gene: .
v_gene: TRBV5-6
abundance: .
j_gene: TRBJ1-5

CDR3nt: TGTGCCAGCAGTTTCAGGGACAGAGGGCCTAACACTGAAGCTTTCTTT
CDR3aa: CASSFRDRGPNTEAFF
d_gene: TRBD1
v_gene: TRBV28
abundance: .
j_gene: TRBJ1-1

CDR3nt: TGCGCCAGCAGCTTGGACCAGCGGGTTAGCACAGATACGCAGTATTTT
CDR3aa: CASSLDQRVSTDTQYF
d_gene: .
v_gene: TRBV5-1
abundance: .
j_gene: TRBJ2-3

CDR3nt: TGCAGCGTTGCGGCCAGTACAGGGGTGGGAGATACGCAGTATTTT
CDR3aa: CSVAASTGVGDTQYF
d_gene: TRBD1
v_gene: TRBV29-1
abundance: .
j_gene: TRBJ2-3

CDR3nt: TGTGCCAGCAGTTCCGGGACGACTCTCCGTGAGCAGTACTTC
CDR3aa: CASSSGTTLREQYF
d_gene: .
v_gene: TRBV6-5
abundance: .
j_gene: TRBJ2-7

CDR3nt: TGTGCCAGCAGCTTAGGAGGAGGGAGGGCGAGAGAGACCCAGTACTTC
CDR3aa: CASSLGGGRARETQYF
d_gene: TRBD2
v_gene: TRBV11-2
abundance: .
j_gene: TRBJ2-5

CDR3nt: TGTGCCACCTGGAGGGCCGGGGAGACCCAGTACTTC
CDR3aa: CATWRAGETQYF
d_gene: .
v_gene: TRBV6-6
abundance: .
j_gene: TRBJ2-5

CDR3nt: TGTGCCTGTAATAAATACACTGAAGCTTTCTTT
CDR3aa: CACNKYTEAFF
d_gene: .
v_gene: TRBV30
abundance: .
j_gene: TRBJ1-1

CDR3nt: TGCGCCAGCAGCCGAAGAGCGGGAGGGCCGTACGTTGAGCAGTTCTTC
CDR3aa: CASSRRAGGPYVEQFF
d_gene: TRBD2
v_gene: TRBV4-3
abundance: .
j_gene: TRBJ2-1

CDR3nt: TGTGCCAGCAGTTTCCCGCCCGCCCTATCTCGGTACGAGCAGTACTTC
CDR3aa: CASSFPPALSRYEQYF
d_gene: .
v_gene: TRBV28
abundance: .
j_gene: TRBJ2-7

CDR3nt: TGCAGTGCTACCCGGTCGGTCGAGCAGTACTTC
CDR3aa: CSATRSVEQYF
d_gene: .
v_gene: TRBV20-1
abundance: .
j_gene: TRBJ2-7

CDR3nt: TGTGCCAGTAGTCCCGGGACAGGGTACGGCAATCAGCCCCAGCATTTT
CDR3aa: CASSPGTGYGNQPQHF
d_gene: TRBD1
v_gene: TRBV19
abundance: .
j_gene: TRBJ1-5

CDR3nt: TGTGCCAGCAGCTTAACAGGGAAAGATGGCTACACCTTC
CDR3aa: CASSLTGKDGYTF
d_gene: .
v_gene: TRBV7-2
abundance: .
j_gene: TRBJ1-2

CDR3nt: TGTGCCATCAGTGAATCAGATGGCTACACCTTC
CDR3aa: CAISESDGYTF
d_gene: .
v_gene: TRBV10-3
abundance: .
j_gene: TRBJ1-2

CDR3nt: TGCGCCAGCAGTCTTGCGACAGGGGTTCCGGCTGGGGCCAACGTCCTGACTTTC
CDR3aa: CASSLATGVPAGANVLTF
d_gene: TRBD1
v_gene: TRBV23-1
abundance: .
j_gene: TRBJ2-6

CDR3nt: TGTGCCAGCGGGACTAGCGGAAACATTCAGTACTTC
CDR3aa: CASGTSGNIQYF
d_gene: TRBD2
v_gene: TRBV5-4
abundance: .
j_gene: TRBJ2-4

CDR3nt: TGTGCCAGCAGCCGTGGCCGGTTTAGCTCCTACAATGAGCAGTTCTTC
CDR3aa: CASSRGRFSSYNEQFF
d_gene: .
v_gene: TRBV11-1
abundance: .
j_gene: TRBJ2-1

CDR3nt: TGTGCCAGCAGCTCCCTACAGGGAATTCCTGAAGCTTTCTTT
CDR3aa: CASSSLQGIPEAFF
d_gene: .
v_gene: TRBV7-9
abundance: .
j_gene: TRBJ1-1